Listed here are 22 T cell receptor beta chains from one sample, sequenced in a study of regulatory T cells in long-lasting Graves disease. Time point indicated: newly diagnosed GD, antithyroid drugs for less than 3 months. Isolated PBMC RNA provided the starting material for the TCR library. TCR beta libraries were built with iRepertoire HTBI primers and Arm-PCR of CDR3 regions. Via MiXCR, TCRdb re-called the multiplex PCR reads, giving one row per CDR3 protein. The sample lists 450,000 to 500,000 distinct CDR3 sequences, 15% to 20% occurring once. These records were also assigned to another study, of T cells in Graves' hyperthyroidism and ophthalmopathy.

Here the sequenced sample was peripheral blood mononuclear cells (PBMCs), taken at new diagnosis, from a patient treated with antithyroid drugs. The receptors were gathered from a man aged 35 to 55 with Graves disease.

This clonotype was detected ten times or more. This chain connects TRBV30 to TRBJ2-1; possible D gene TRBD1, 5 bases. The V gene lost 1 base and the J gene lost 8 bases, with 12 bases spanning the gap. This CDR3 contains 13 residues. CDR1 and CDR2 (germline): GTSNPN, SVGIG (reference sequence). The CDR3 coding sequence is TGTGCCTGGAGTGGCAGCAGGGCCCATGAGCAGTTCTTC. Translated, it gives CAWSGSRAHEQFF.

The table lists this clonotype with many counts. This sequence joins TRBV5-1 and TRBJ2-1; 12 bases are shared with TRBD2. Unmatched junction bases numbered 4, after V lost 4 bases and J lost 2 bases. CDR1 SGHRS and CDR2 YFSETQ come from the germline V gene. The CDR3 spans 16 residues. CDR3 bases: TGCGCCAGCAGCGCCCTAGCGGGAGGGACCTACAATGAGCAGTTCTTC. It is translated as CASSALAGGTYNEQFF.

The table lists this clonotype with many counts. The V and J genes are TRBV12-3 or TRBV12-4 and TRBJ1-5; 9 nucleotides line up with TRBD1. Trimming took 6 bases from V and 4 from J; bases not matched to a gene: 7. The CDR3 extends over 15 amino acids. The CDR3 region is CASSRDRGRNQPQHF. CDR3 DNA sequence: TGTGCCAGCAGCCGTGACAGGGGGAGAAATCAGCCCCAGCATTTT.

Only a few counts were recorded for this clonotype. This chain connects TRBV29-1 to TRBJ2-3; D remains unclear. This CDR3 spans 13 amino acids. Trimming removed 5 bases at V and 5 bases at J, with 14 bases between. The V gene's germline CDR1 is SQVTM and CDR2 ANQGSEA. The DNA of the CDR3 is TGCAGCGTTCCGCAACCACCTGGAGATACGCAGTATTTT. Residues: CSVPQPPGDTQYF.

This clonotype came up a few times. The chain recombines TRBV20-1 with TRBJ1-3, with D hard to call. Germline V gives CDR1 DFQATT, CDR2 SNEGSKA (reference sequence). CDR3 length: 17 residues. Trimming took off 2 bases at V and 3 bases at J, with 20 bases between the two ends. CDR3 protein: CSARSPYTGRHGNTIYF. The CDR3 DNA is TGCAGTGCTAGATCCCCATATACCGGCAGGCATGGAAACACCATATATTTT.

In its sample, this clonotype was seen a few times. The chain couples TRBV10-3 to TRBJ2-7; D gene uncertain. V lost 10 bases to trimming and J lost 2 bases, with 15 bases between them. Germline lookup yields CDR1 ENHRY and CDR2 SYGVKD. The CDR3 runs 13 residues. CDR3: CATRPSEAYEQYF. The CDR3 DNA follows: TGTGCCACCCGGCCGAGCGAGGCCTACGAGCAGTACTTC.

This rearrangement joins TRBV24-1 to TRBJ2-6, with D possibly TRBD1 on 6 matching bases. Deletions cut 4 bases from V and 4 bases from J, with 13 bases between. This CDR3 spans 16 amino acids. In germline, CDR1 is KGHDR, CDR2 SFDVKD. The CDR3 sequence: CATSERSGVGANVLTF. The CDR3 DNA reads TGTGCCACCAGTGAAAGGTCAGGGGTCGGGGCCAACGTCCTGACTTTC.

This clonotype appeared many times. The chain links TRBV18 to TRBJ2-2; D may be TRBD2 (6 bases). The CDR3 totals 15 residues. V dropped 3 bases and J dropped 7 bases, with 15 bases sitting between them. CDR1 is KGHSH, CDR2 LQKENI, per germline. The CDR3 sequence is CASSPRISGDGELFF. The DNA of the CDR3 is TGTGCCAGCTCACCCCGCATTAGCGGAGACGGGGAGCTGTTTTTT.

This clonotype was seen at least ten times. This chain uses TRBV5-4 with TRBJ2-1, with D perhaps matching TRBD2 (6 bases). V shed 0 bases and J shed 7 bases, with 14 bases lying between them. CDR3 length equals 15 residues. The germline V gene encodes CDR1 SGHNT and CDR2 YYREEE (reference sequence). The CDR3 DNA follows: TGTGCCAGCAGCTTGGCCCCGGGAGTCGGAAATGAGCAGTTCTTC. Its protein product is CASSLAPGVGNEQFF.

This chain connects TRBV20-1 to TRBJ2-6; D perhaps matches TRBD2 (7 bases). V gave up 4 bases and J gave up 2 bases, with 18 bases separating them. The CDR3 consists of 17 residues. Looked up from germline, CDR1 is DFQATT and CDR2 is SNEGSKA (reference sequence). The DNA for the CDR3 is TGCAGTGCTATACACGTGGGGGGGCGAGCTGGGGCCAACGTCCTGACTTTC. Translating it yields CSAIHVGGRAGANVLTF.

This clonotype was observed at least ten times. The rearrangement joins TRBV28 to TRBJ1-1; the D is unclear. CDR1 MDHEN and CDR2 SYDVKM come from the germline V gene. This CDR3 has 14 residues. V was cut by 3 bases and J by 4 bases, with 12 bases left in between. CDR3 region: CASSFSRVSTEAFF. The CDR3, as DNA: TGTGCCAGCAGTTTTAGTCGGGTGAGCACTGAAGCTTTCTTT.

This clonotype was counted a few times. This chain connects TRBV5-1 to TRBJ2-2; 8 bases align to TRBD2. This CDR3 contains 15 residues. Germline V gene data show CDR1 as SGHRS and CDR2 as YFSETQ. V lost 0 bases to trimming and J lost 7 bases; unmatched junction nucleotides: 5. CDR3 nucleotides: TGCGCCAGCAGCTTGGAACTAGCGGAGAGCGGGGAGCTGTTTTTT. This gives the protein CASSLELAESGELFF.

V gene TRBV30 combines with J gene TRBJ2-7; 10 bases align to TRBD2. Germline CDR1 GTSNPN, CDR2 SVGIG (reference sequence). Losses at the gene ends were 7 bases for V and 5 bases for J; bases not matched to a gene: 11. CDR3 length: 14 amino acids. CDR3 loop: CASSSGRFSDEQYF. For the CDR3, the DNA is TGTGCCTCCAGTAGCGGGAGGTTCTCGGACGAGCAGTACTTC.

The V and J genes are TRBV15 and TRBJ1-5; D is possibly TRBD1 (6 bases). The CDR3 totals 17 residues. V lost 4 bases, J lost 1 base, and 17 bases lay in between. CDR1 LNHNV and CDR2 YYDKDF come from the germline V gene (reference sequence). The CDR3 loop is CATSTHSFRGSNQPQHF. CDR3 coding DNA: TGTGCCACCAGCACCCACTCCTTCAGGGGAAGCAATCAGCCCCAGCATTTT. Supplemented by reference TRBV15 and TRBJ1-5, the full variable domain reads DAMVIQNPRYQVTQFGKPVTLSCSQTLNHNVMYWYQQKSSQAPKLLFHYYDKDFNNEADTPDNFQSRRPNTSFCFLDIRSPGLGDTAMYLCATSTHSFRGSNQPQHFGDGTRLSIL.

This clonotype was observed many times. This chain uses TRBV7-2 with TRBJ2-7; 10 bases fit TRBD1. With 6 bases clipped from V and 3 bases from J, the junction kept 8 bases outside the gene matches. Germline V gene data show CDR1 as SGHTA and CDR2 as FQGNSA. This CDR3 contains 15 residues. The CDR3 DNA reads as TGTGCCAGCAGTCTTATGGGACAGGGGATCTACGAGCAGTACTTC. Translated, it gives CASSLMGQGIYEQYF.

This clonotype was seen a single time. Mismatch with germline at one junction end may stem from a read error. The chain combines TRBV12-3 or TRBV12-4 with TRBJ2-1; TRBD1 aligns across 9 bases. The CDR3 extends over 15 amino acids. CDR3 sequence reads: CASSLVPGQGLEQFF. CDR3 DNA sequence: TGTGCCAGCAGCTTAGTCCCGGGACAGGGCCTGGAGCAGTTCTTC.

This clonotype was detected many times. The V call is TRBV5-1, the J call TRBJ2-7, with 8 bases that match TRBD1. The junction had 3 bases not matched to a gene; V was cut back by 0 bases and J by 1 base. The CDR3 loop spans 15 amino acids. The germline CDR1 and CDR2 sequences are SGHRS and YFSETQ. CDR3 in amino acids: CASSLDWDRSYEQYF. In DNA, the CDR3 is TGCGCCAGCAGCTTGGACTGGGACAGGTCCTACGAGCAGTACTTC.

This clonotype occurred a few times. V usage is TRBV19 and J usage is TRBJ1-1; D uncertain. CDR3 length: 11 residues. Trimming removed 7 bases at V and 1 base at J, with 4 bases between. Germline CDR1 reads LNHDA; CDR2 reads SQIVND (reference sequence). The CDR3 protein is CASTANTEAFF. The CDR3 region has the DNA TGTGCCAGTACTGCGAACACTGAAGCTTTCTTT.

This clonotype was observed many times. The chain links TRBV30 to TRBJ2-1; D may be TRBD2 (6 bases). This CDR3 is 12 amino acids long. Germline V gene data show CDR1 as GTSNPN and CDR2 as SVGIG (reference sequence). V lost 0 bases and J lost 13, with 13 bases in between. DNA of the CDR3: TGTGCCTGGAGTGTAATGAGCGGGCCCCAGTTCTTC. It yields the protein CAWSVMSGPQFF.

This clonotype appeared many times. The V gene is TRBV27, the J gene TRBJ2-1; a weak D match, TRBD2 (6 bases). Germline-derived CDR1 and CDR2 are MNHEY and SMNVEV (reference sequence). The CDR3 is 14 residues long. The ends were cut back, 6 bases at V and 3 bases at J, with 12 bases in the middle. CDR3 region: CASSLSGLYNEQFF. The CDR3 DNA reads as TGTGCCAGCAGCCTCTCGGGACTCTACAATGAGCAGTTCTTC.

The chain employs TRBV9 and TRBJ1-2; perhaps TRBD1 as D (6 bases). The germline V and J ends were trimmed by 4 bases and 5 bases, with 9 bases remaining between them. The V gene's germline CDR1 is SGDLS and CDR2 YYNGEE. This CDR3 is 12 amino acids long. CDR3: CASSRQAYGYTF. CDR3 bases: TGTGCCAGCAGCCGACAGGCTTATGGCTACACCTTC.

This clonotype turned up a few times. The rearrangement joins TRBV7-9 to TRBJ2-3; D perhaps matches TRBD1 (5 bases). This CDR3 comprises 16 residues. V lost 2 bases and J lost 6, with 18 bases in between. Germline assignment: CDR1 SEHNR and CDR2 FQNEAQ (reference sequence). The CDR3 DNA follows: TGTGCCAGCAGCTTACTGGTAGGGGTTAGTCGGGATACGCAGTATTTT. Translated, it gives CASSLLVGVSRDTQYF.